Listed below are T cell receptor beta chains from one sample, sequenced in a study of Graves' ophthalmopathy and Graves' hyperthyroidism. One entry per CDR3 protein, called by TCRdb with MiXCR from the multiplex PCR reads. This table has about 740,000 distinct CDR3 sequences, 35% to 50% appearing once. Material for sequencing was peripheral blood. These receptors all come from an adult man with Graves' ophthalmopathy. The conserved cysteine and the conserved F or W are not part of the CDR3 here.

>TRBJ1-6|TRBV28
ASSWAVNSPLH
>TRBJ2-5|TRBV7-3
ASSADGYPRGTQY
>TRBJ2-2|TRBV11-3
ASSFSTGSTGELF
>TRBJ1-2|TRBV20-1
SATDRGLYGYT
>TRBJ2-2|TRBV24-1
ATSDPSGVGGELF
>TRBJ2-7|TRBV9
ASSHNFYEQY
>TRBJ2-3|TRBV25-1
ASSLLTGGRTDTQY
>TRBJ1-2|TRBV12-3/TRBV12-4
ASRVGTPGYGYT
>-|TRBV25-1
ASSDPRASSYNEQF
>TRBJ1-1|TRBV24-1
ATSDSTGVNTEAF
>TRBJ1-1|TRBV25-1
ASTSEIDAMNTEAF
>TRBJ2-7|TRBV4-3
ASSQGVTAIYEQY
>TRBJ2-2|TRBV25-1
ASSLTAGAGELF
>TRBJ1-2|TRBV4-1
ASSQGPRSDYGYT
>TRBJ1-6|TRBV25-1
ASSDSAGTGGSPLH
>TRBJ2-6|TRBV4-1
ASSQGDRGQAGANVLT
>TRBJ1-1|TRBV25-1
ASSLLLGIGTAF